This T cell receptor (beta chain) was identified in a study of T cell changes during pregnancy in multiple sclerosis. After removal of 2 bases from V and 8 bases from J, the junction contained 14 bases not matched to a gene. Germline V gene data show CDR1 as SNHLY and CDR2 as FYNNEI. CDR3 size: 18 residues. Profiling relied on immunoSEQ multiplex PCR, and the TCRdb table lists in-frame clones only, not all of them. This sample has about 50,000 clones, with 80% to 95% found just once. The source was CD4+ T cells from peripheral blood mononuclear cells, collected after pregnancy. The sequence was collected from a female donor with multiple sclerosis, enrolled in a pregnancy study. V and J are TRBV2 and TRBJ2-1, with 11 bases matching TRBD2. The DNA of the CDR3 is TGTGCCAGCAGTGAATCGAATCTACTAGCGGGAGTGTGGTATGAGCAGTTCTTC. Translating gives CASSESNLLAGVWYEQFF.